This T cell receptor beta chain was sequenced during a study of T-cell reconstitution after alpha-beta-depleted transplantation in children. A few counts support this clonotype. This CDR3 spans 14 amino acids. Unmatched junction bases numbered 5, after V lost 6 bases and J lost 3 bases. The TCRbeta library incorporated unique molecular identifiers. Using its own MiXCR run on the PCR reads, TCRdb lists one record per CDR3 protein. The repertoire includes around 400,000 distinct CDR3 sequences, about 20% of them detected once, and less than 4.5% sits in the top ten. Specimen: PBMCs from the stem cell graft donor, collected from the stem cell graft. The chain combines TRBV12-3 or TRBV12-4 with TRBJ1-5; TRBD1 matches at 7 bases. This receptor was obtained from a human donor who donated a stem cell graft to a child with acute myeloid leukemia. CDR3 sequence: CASSLGTVNQPQHF. Here the CDR3 DNA reads TGTGCCAGCAGCCTTGGGACAGTCAATCAGCCCCAGCATTTT.